The rows below give T cell receptor beta chains drawn from one sample of a study of blood T cell repertoires in COVID-19. Clones were read by immunoSEQ multiplex PCR, and TCRdb kept only the in-frame ones, dropping some. This sample yields 300,000 to 450,000 clones, of which roughly 85% are seen a single time; roughly 3.6% belongs to the top ten. The sequencing input was peripheral blood. The receptors derive from a woman between 18 and 30 years old with acute or convalescent COVID-19. The CDR3 runs from the conserved cysteine through the conserved F or W. D genes are given only for firm matches. Where a row states a size, it is once, few, many or the class of an expanded clone; other rows omit it.

clone size	J gene	D gene	V gene	CDR3 protein	CDR3 DNA
.	TRBJ2-7	.	TRBV5-5	CASSLAFPNEQYF	TGTGCCAGCAGCTTGGCATTCCCTAATGAGCAGTACTTC
.	TRBJ1-6	.	TRBV5-8	CASSSALGTGKYYNSPLHF	TGTGCCAGCAGCTCCGCTCTTGGGACTGGGAAGTACTATAATTCACCCCTCCACTTT
many	TRBJ2-7	TRBD2	TRBV19	CASSERTSGNSYEQYF	TGTGCCAGTAGTGAGAGGACTAGCGGGAACTCCTACGAGCAGTACTTC
.	TRBJ1-1	.	TRBV19	CASSSDRTGDTEAFF	TGTGCCAGTAGTAGCGACAGAACTGGGGACACTGAAGCTTTCTTT
.	TRBJ2-1	TRBD2	TRBV29-1	CSVESLAGGREQFF	TGCAGCGTCGAATCCCTAGCGGGGGGGCGAGAGCAGTTCTTC
.	TRBJ2-7	TRBD2	TRBV6-5	CASSYGASGFYEQYF	TGTGCCAGCAGTTACGGGGCTAGCGGATTCTACGAGCAGTACTTC
.	TRBJ1-1	.	TRBV9	CASSFTTGNTEAFF	TGTGCCAGCAGCTTTACGACAGGGAACACTGAAGCTTTCTTT
.	TRBJ2-3	.	TRBV24-1	CATSARSGRDTQYF	TGTGCCACCAGTGCCCGCTCAGGGAGGGATACGCAGTATTTT
.	TRBJ2-2	TRBD2	TRBV23-1	CASSQTSSGGPNTGELFF	TGCGCCAGCAGCCAAACGTCTAGCGGGGGGCCGAACACCGGGGAGCTGTTTTTT
.	TRBJ2-3	TRBD2	TRBV24-1	CATSDLRDRQPGLAGTRRDTQYF	TGTGCCACCAGTGATTTGCGTGACCGACAGCCGGGACTAGCGGGAACCCGTCGCGATACGCAGTATTTT
.	TRBJ1-2	TRBD1	TRBV18	CASSPWDSYGYTF	TGTGCCAGCTCACCCTGGGACAGCTATGGCTACACCTTC
few	TRBJ2-7	TRBD1	TRBV10-3	CAISRDRGSEQYF	TGTGCCATCAGCCGGGACAGGGGCAGCGAGCAGTACTTC
.	TRBJ1-4	.	TRBV5-1	CASKREPTNEKLFF	TGCGCCAGCAAAAGGGAGCCAACTAATGAAAAACTGTTTTTT
.	TRBJ2-7	.	TRBV15	CATSREYGYAGTEQYF	TGTGCCACCAGCAGAGAATATGGATACGCGGGCACGGAGCAGTACTTC
.	TRBJ1-5	.	TRBV7-8	CASSSHATWAGAYQPQHF	TGTGCCAGCAGCTCCCACGCCACTTGGGCAGGGGCATATCAGCCCCAGCATTTT
.	TRBJ1-4	.	TRBV21-1	CASSKGGVEGGVEKLFF	TGTGCCAGCAGCAAAGGAGGGGTTGAGGGAGGTGTTGAAAAACTGTTTTTT
.	TRBJ1-2	.	TRBV9	CASRAQGLYGYTF	TGTGCCAGCAGGGCGCAGGGGCTCTATGGCTACACCTTC
.	TRBJ2-3	TRBD1	TRBV24-1	CATRKQGADTQYF	TGTGCCACCAGAAAACAGGGGGCGGATACGCAGTATTTT
.	TRBJ2-7	.	TRBV11-2	CASSPSTDSYEQYF	TGTGCCAGCAGCCCAAGCACAGATTCCTACGAGCAGTACTTC
.	TRBJ2-7	TRBD1	TRBV28	CASSSQTNRDREGYEQYF	TGTGCCAGCAGTTCACAGACCAACCGGGACAGGGAAGGCTACGAGCAGTACTTC
.	TRBJ2-1	TRBD2	TRBV24-1	CATSVLLGGVVQFF	TGTGCCACCAGTGTCCTTCTGGGGGGGGTCGTGCAGTTCTTC
many	TRBJ1-5	.	TRBV18	CASSKDNYNQPQHF	TGTGCCAGCTCGAAGGACAACTACAATCAGCCCCAGCATTTT